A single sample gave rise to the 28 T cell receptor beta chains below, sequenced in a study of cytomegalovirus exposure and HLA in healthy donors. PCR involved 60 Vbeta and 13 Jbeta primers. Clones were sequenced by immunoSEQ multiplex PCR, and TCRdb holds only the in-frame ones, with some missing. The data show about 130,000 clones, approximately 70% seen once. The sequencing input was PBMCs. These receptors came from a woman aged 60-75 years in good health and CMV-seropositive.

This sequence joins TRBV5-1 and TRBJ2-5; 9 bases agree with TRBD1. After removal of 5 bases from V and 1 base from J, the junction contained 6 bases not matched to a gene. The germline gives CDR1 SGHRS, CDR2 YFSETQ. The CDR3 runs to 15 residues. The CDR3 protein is CASRTTGGGQETQYF. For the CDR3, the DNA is TGCGCCAGCAGGACGACAGGGGGAGGCCAAGAGACCCAGTACTTC.

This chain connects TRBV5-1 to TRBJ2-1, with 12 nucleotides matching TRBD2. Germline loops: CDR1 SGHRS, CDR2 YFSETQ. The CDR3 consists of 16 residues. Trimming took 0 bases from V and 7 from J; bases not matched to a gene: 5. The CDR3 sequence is CASSLGLAGGQNEQFF. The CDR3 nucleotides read TGCGCCAGCAGCTTGGGTCTAGCGGGAGGGCAGAATGAGCAGTTCTTC. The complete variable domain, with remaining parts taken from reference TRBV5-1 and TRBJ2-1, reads KAGVTQTPRYLIKTRGQQVTLSCSPISGHRSVSWYQQTPGQGLQFLFEYFSETQRNKGNFPGRFSGRQFSNSRSEMNVSTLELGDSALYLCASSLGLAGGQNEQFFGPGTRLTVL.

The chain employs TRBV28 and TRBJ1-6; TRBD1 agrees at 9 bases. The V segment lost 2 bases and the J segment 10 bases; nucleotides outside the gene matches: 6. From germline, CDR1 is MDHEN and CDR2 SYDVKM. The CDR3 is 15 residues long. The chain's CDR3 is CASSLADRGGSPLHF. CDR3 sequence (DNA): TGTGCCAGCAGTTTAGCCGACAGGGGGGGATCACCCCTCCACTTT.

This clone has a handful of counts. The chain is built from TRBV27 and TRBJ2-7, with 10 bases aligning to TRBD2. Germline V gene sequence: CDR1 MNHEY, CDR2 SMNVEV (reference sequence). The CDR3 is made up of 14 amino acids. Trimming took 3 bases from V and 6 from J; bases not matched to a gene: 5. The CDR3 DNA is TGTGCCAGCAGTTTTGGGCTAGCGGGAGTCGAGCAGTACTTC. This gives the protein CASSFGLAGVEQYF.

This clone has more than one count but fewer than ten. The CDR3 region is CASRGSGNYEQYF. In DNA, the CDR3 is TGTGCCAGCAGGGGAAGCGGGAACTACGAGCAGTACTTC. The chain has TRBV6-1 and TRBJ2-7; 7 bases agree with TRBD2. Germline assignment: CDR1 MNHNS and CDR2 SASEGT. V lost 6 bases, J lost 3 bases, and 5 bases stayed unmatched. The CDR3 length is 13 residues.

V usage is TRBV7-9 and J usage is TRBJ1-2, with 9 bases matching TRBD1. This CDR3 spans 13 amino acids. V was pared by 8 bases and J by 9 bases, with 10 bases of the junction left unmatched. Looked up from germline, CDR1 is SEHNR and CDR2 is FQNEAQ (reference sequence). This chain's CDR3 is CASEGTGTMSYTF. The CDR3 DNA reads TGTGCCAGCGAAGGGACAGGGACTATGAGCTACACCTTC.

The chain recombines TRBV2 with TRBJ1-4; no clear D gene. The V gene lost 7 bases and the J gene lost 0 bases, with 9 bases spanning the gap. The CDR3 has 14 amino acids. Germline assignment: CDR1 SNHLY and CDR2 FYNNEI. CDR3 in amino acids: CASKQLATNEKLFF. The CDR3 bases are TGTGCCAGCAAACAGCTCGCAACTAATGAAAAACTGTTTTTT.

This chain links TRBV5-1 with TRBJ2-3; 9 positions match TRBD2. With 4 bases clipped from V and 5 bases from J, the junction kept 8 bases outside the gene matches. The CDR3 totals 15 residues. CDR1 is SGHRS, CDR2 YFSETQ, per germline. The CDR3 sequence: CASSTPSGKGDTQYF. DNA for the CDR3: TGCGCCAGCAGCACCCCTAGCGGGAAGGGAGATACGCAGTATTTT.

The CDR3 DNA reads TGTGCCAGCAGATTGGACTCGCTCGGCACCGGGGAGCTGTTTTTT. It encodes CASRLDSLGTGELFF. The chain combines TRBV27 with TRBJ2-2; the D gene is possibly TRBD2 (5 bases). CDR3 length equals 15 residues. Trimming took off 6 bases at V and 4 bases at J, with 15 bases between the two ends. Per germline, CDR1 MNHEY and CDR2 SMNVEV (reference sequence).

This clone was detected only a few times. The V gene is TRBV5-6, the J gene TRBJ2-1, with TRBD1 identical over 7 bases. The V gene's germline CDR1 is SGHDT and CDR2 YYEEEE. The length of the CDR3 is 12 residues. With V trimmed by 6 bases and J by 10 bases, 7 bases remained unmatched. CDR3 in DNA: TGTGCCAGCACGCAATTAGGGGGCGAGCAGTTCTTC. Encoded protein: CASTQLGGEQFF.

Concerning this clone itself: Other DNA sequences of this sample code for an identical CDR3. The CDR3 here is CASSLGLAGETQYF. DNA for the CDR3: TGCGCCAGCAGCTTGGGACTAGCGGGAGAGACCCAGTACTTC. The chain is built from TRBV5-1 and TRBJ2-5; 10 bases fit TRBD2. Germline trimming cut 0 bases from V and 4 bases from J; bases unmatched to any gene: 0. The V gene's germline CDR1 is SGHRS and CDR2 YFSETQ. CDR3 length: 14 residues. The full variable domain, in which reference TRBV5-1 and TRBJ2-5 provide the parts outside the CDR3, is KAGVTQTPRYLIKTRGQQVTLSCSPISGHRSVSWYQQTPGQGLQFLFEYFSETQRNKGNFPGRFSGRQFSNSRSEMNVSTLELGDSALYLCASSLGLAGETQYFGPGTRLLVL.

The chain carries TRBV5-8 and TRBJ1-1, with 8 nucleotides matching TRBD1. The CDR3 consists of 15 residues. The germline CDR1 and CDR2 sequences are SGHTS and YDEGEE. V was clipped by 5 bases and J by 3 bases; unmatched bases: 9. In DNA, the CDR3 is TGTGCCAGCAGAGTCTTGGGACAGGCTTACACTGAAGCTTTCTTT. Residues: CASRVLGQAYTEAFF. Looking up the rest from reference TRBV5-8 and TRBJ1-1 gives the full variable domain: EAGVTQSPTHLIKTRGQQATLRCSPISGHTSVYWYQQALGLGLQFLLWYDEGEERNRGNFPPRFSGRQFPNYSSELNVNALELEDSALYLCASRVLGQAYTEAFFGQGTRLTVV.

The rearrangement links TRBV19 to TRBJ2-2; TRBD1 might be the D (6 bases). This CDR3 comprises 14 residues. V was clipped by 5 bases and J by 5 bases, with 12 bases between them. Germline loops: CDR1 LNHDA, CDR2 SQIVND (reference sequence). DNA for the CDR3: TGTGCCAGTAGTCACACAGGGTATACCGGGGAGCTGTTTTTT. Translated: CASSHTGYTGELFF.

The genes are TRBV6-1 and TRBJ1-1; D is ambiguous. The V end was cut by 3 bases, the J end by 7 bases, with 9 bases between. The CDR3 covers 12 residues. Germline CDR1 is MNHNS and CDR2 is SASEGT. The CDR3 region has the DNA TGTGCCAGCAGTGACCTCAGGTTTGAAGCTTTCTTT. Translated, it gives CASSDLRFEAFF.

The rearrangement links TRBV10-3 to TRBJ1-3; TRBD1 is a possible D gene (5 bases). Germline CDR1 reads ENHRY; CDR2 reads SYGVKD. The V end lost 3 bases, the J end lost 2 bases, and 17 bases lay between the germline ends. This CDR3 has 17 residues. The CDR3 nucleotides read TGTGCCATCAGTGATCCACCAAGGGGAAAACCTGGAAACACCATATATTTT. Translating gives CAISDPPRGKPGNTIYF.

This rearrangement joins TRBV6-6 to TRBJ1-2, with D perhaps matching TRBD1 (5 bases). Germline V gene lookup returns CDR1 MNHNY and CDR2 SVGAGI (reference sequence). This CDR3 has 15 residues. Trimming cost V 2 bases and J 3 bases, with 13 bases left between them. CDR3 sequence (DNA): TGTGCCAGCAGTTACGTCCCGGGGGTTTACTATGGCTACACCTTC. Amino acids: CASSYVPGVYYGYTF.

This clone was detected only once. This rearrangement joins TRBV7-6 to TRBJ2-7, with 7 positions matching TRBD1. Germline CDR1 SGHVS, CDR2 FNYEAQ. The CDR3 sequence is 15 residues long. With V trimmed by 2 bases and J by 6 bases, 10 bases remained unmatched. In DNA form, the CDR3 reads TGTGCCAGCAGCTTATTAACCAGGGGGAGCGGCGAGCAGTACTTC. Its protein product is CASSLLTRGSGEQYF.

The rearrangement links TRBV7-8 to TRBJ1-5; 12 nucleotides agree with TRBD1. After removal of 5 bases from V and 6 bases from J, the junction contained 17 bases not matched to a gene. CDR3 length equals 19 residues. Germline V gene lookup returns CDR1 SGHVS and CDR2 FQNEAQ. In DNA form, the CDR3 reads TGTGCCAGCAGCCCTTTTAAAACCCGGGACAGGGGGCCTTCTCAGCCCCAGCATTTT. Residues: CASSPFKTRDRGPSQPQHF.

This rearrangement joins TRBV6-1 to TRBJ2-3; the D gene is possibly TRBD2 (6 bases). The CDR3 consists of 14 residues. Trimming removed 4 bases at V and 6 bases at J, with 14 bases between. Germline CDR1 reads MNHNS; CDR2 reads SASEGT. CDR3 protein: CASSGGTRGDTQYF. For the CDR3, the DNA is TGTGCCAGCAGTGGGGGAACCCGGGGGGATACGCAGTATTTT.

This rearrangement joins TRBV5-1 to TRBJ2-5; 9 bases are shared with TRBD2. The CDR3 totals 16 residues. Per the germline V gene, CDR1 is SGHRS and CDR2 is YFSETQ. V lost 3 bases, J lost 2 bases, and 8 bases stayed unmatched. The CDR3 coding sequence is TGCGCCAGCAGCTCCGGGACTAGCTTAGGTCAAGAGACCCAGTACTTC. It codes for CASSSGTSLGQETQYF. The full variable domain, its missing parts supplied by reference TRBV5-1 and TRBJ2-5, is KAGVTQTPRYLIKTRGQQVTLSCSPISGHRSVSWYQQTPGQGLQFLFEYFSETQRNKGNFPGRFSGRQFSNSRSEMNVSTLELGDSALYLCASSSGTSLGQETQYFGPGTRLLVL.

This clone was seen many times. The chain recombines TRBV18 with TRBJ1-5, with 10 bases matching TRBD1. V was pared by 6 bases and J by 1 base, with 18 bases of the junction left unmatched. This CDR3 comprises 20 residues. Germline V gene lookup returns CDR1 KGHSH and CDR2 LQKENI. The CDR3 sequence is CASSQRPRDRGIISNQPQHF. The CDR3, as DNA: TGTGCCAGCTCCCAACGGCCTCGGGACAGGGGTATTATAAGCAATCAGCCCCAGCATTTT.

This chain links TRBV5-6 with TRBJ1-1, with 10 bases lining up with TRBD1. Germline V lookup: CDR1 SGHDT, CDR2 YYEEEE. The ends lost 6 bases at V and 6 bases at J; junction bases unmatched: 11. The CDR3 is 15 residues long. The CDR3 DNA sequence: TGTGCCAGCAAACCCCCCGGGACAGGGGAACCTGAAGCTTTCTTT. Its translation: CASKPPGTGEPEAFF.

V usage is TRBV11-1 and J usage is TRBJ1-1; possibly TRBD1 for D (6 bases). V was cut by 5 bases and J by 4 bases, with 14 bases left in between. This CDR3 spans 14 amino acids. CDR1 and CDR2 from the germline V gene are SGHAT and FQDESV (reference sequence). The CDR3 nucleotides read TGTGCCAGCAGCGAGGACAGCCTAGTCACTGAAGCTTTCTTT. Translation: CASSEDSLVTEAFF.

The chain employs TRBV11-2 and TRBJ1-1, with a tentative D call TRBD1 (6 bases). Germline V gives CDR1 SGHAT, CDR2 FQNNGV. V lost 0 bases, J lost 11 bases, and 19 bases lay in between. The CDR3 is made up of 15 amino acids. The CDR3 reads CASSLDRVGGALAFF. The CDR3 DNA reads TGTGCCAGCAGCTTAGATCGGGTTGGGGGCGCGCTGGCTTTCTTT.

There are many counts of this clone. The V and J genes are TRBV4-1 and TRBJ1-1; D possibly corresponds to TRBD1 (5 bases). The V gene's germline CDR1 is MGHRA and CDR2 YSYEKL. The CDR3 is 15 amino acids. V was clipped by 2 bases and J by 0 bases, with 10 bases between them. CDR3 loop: CASSQSDTMNTEAFF. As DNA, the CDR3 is TGCGCCAGCAGCCAATCGGACACCATGAACACTGAAGCTTTCTTT.

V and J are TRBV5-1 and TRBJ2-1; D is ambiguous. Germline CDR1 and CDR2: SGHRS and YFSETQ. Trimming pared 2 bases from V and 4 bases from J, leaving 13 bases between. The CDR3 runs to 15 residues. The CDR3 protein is CASSLHVVDYNEQFF. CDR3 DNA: TGCGCCAGCAGCTTACACGTCGTCGATTACAATGAGCAGTTCTTC. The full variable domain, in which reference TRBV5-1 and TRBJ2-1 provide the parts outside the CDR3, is KAGVTQTPRYLIKTRGQQVTLSCSPISGHRSVSWYQQTPGQGLQFLFEYFSETQRNKGNFPGRFSGRQFSNSRSEMNVSTLELGDSALYLCASSLHVVDYNEQFFGPGTRLTVL.

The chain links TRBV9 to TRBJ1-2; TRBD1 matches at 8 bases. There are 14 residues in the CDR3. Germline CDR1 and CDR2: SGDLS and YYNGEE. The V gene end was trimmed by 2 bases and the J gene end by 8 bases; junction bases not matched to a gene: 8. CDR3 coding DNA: TGTGCCAGCAGCGTGGGGGCAGGGGGCCGGGGCTACACCTTC. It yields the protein CASSVGAGGRGYTF.

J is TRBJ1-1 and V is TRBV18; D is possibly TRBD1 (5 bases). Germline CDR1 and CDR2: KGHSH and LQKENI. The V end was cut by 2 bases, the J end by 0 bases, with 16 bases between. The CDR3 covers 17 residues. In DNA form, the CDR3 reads TGTGCCAGCTCACCAAATCCCCTACTGGACATGAACACTGAAGCTTTCTTT. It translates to CASSPNPLLDMNTEAFF. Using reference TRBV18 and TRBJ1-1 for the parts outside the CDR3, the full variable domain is NAGVMQNPRHLVRRRGQEARLRCSPMKGHSHVYWYRQLPEEGLKFMVYLQKENIIDESGMPKERFSAEFPKEGPSILRIQQVVRGDSAAYFCASSPNPLLDMNTEAFFGQGTRLTVV.